This T cell receptor beta chain is from a study of cytomegalovirus exposure and HLA in healthy donors. Background on the study: The use of the same platform for the 100 to 150 validation repertoires and the approximately 730 first-cohort repertoires was reported by a later analysis. Notes on the study in general: Researchers reported that a few CMV-associated chains were confirmed in vitro as CMV antigen-specific. Cytomegalovirus-associated status was assigned to approximately 160 TCR beta chains.

In regard to this clone: Its antigen remains unknown.

CDR3 length equals 13 residues. Trimming shortened V by 1 base and J by 2 bases, and 6 bases separated the two germline ends. Germline V CDR1 and CDR2: SQVTM, ANQGSEA. Produced via immunoSEQ multiplex PCR; TCRdb's table is partial and in-frame only. This table has 220,000 or so clones, 65% to 85% appearing once. V usage is TRBV29-1 and J usage is TRBJ2-1; D ambiguous. The origin of this receptor is a woman aged 25 to 39 in good health and CMV-seropositive. The sequenced material came from PBMCs. This CDR3 is CSVEAVTYNEQFF. DNA of the CDR3: TGCAGCGTTGAAGCGGTAACCTACAATGAGCAGTTCTTC.